What follows are 28 T cell receptor beta chains derived from one specimen sequenced in a study of T cells in Graves' hyperthyroidism and ophthalmopathy. RNA transcripts provided the source from which TCR beta CDR3 regions were amplified. First-round RT-PCR targeting the TCR CDR3 was performed with the HTBI primer set. TCRdb processed the multiplex PCR reads anew with MiXCR; each CDR3 protein has one entry. This table has fewer than 750,000 distinct CDR3 sequences, roughly 14% appearing once. The sample comprised blood. These receptors came from a woman aged 40 to 50 with Graves' ophthalmopathy.

The chain employs TRBV30 and TRBJ2-2; D gene ambiguous. Trimming left V 0 bases short and J 6 bases short, with 8 bases between. The CDR3 spans 13 residues. Germline CDR1 reads GTSNPN; CDR2 reads SVGIG (reference sequence). The CDR3 sequence: CAWSVLEAGELFF. DNA of the CDR3: TGTGCCTGGAGTGTACTCGAGGCCGGGGAGCTGTTTTTT. Full variable domain (rest looked up from reference TRBV30 and TRBJ2-2): SQTIHQWPATLVQPVGSPLSLECTVEGTSNPNLYWYRQAAGRGLQLLFYSVGIGQISSEVPQNLSASRPQDRQFILSSKKLLLSDSGFYLCAWSVLEAGELFFGEGSRLTVL.

This clonotype was counted ten times or more. This chain uses TRBV6-1 with TRBJ2-7; 7 bases line up with TRBD1. CDR1 and CDR2 from the germline V gene are MNHNS and SASEGT. With 2 bases clipped from V and 0 bases from J, the junction kept 4 bases outside the gene matches. There are 15 residues in the CDR3. CDR3 DNA sequence: TGTGCCAGCAGTGAAAGGGGGCATAGCTCCTACGAGCAGTACTTC. This encodes CASSERGHSSYEQYF.

The chain recombines TRBV10-2 with TRBJ2-5, with 11 bases aligning to TRBD2. This CDR3 region has 15 residues. The germline CDR1 and CDR2 sequences are WSHSY and SAAADI. Trimming removed 2 bases from V and 2 bases from J; junction bases left unmatched: 1. The CDR3 loop reads CASSEGTSGQETQYF. CDR3 nucleotides: TGCGCCAGCAGTGAGGGGACTAGCGGTCAAGAGACCCAGTACTTC.

The chain combines TRBV7-8 with TRBJ2-1, with D tentatively TRBD1 (6 bases). Germline V gene data show CDR1 as SGHVS and CDR2 as FQNEAQ. CDR3 length: 13 amino acids. Trimming cost V 5 bases and J 10 bases, with 15 bases left between them. The CDR3 nucleotides are TGTGCCAGCAGCGTCGGACAGCTAGTCGAGCAGTTCTTC. Translating gives CASSVGQLVEQFF.

This clonotype was seen many times. The chain links TRBV28 to TRBJ1-2; tentatively, D is TRBD1 (5 bases). V gave up 5 bases and J gave up 0 bases, with 13 bases separating them. Germline lookup yields CDR1 MDHEN and CDR2 SYDVKM. The CDR3 length is 15 residues. CDR3 sequence reads: CASSLTGLANYGYTF. The CDR3 bases are TGTGCCAGCAGTCTAACAGGTCTAGCTAACTATGGCTACACCTTC.

The chain links TRBV24-1 to TRBJ2-5, with D tentatively TRBD2 (6 bases). Germline CDR1 reads KGHDR; CDR2 reads SFDVKD. The length of the CDR3 is 15 residues. V was pared by 0 bases and J by 2 bases, with 9 bases between. The CDR3 protein is CATSDLPGGQETQYF. CDR3 sequence (DNA): TGTGCCACCAGTGATTTGCCCGGGGGACAAGAGACCCAGTACTTC.

The sample holds many counts of this clonotype. The CDR3 region is CASSPDSRVGAFF. DNA of the CDR3: TGTGCCAGCAGCCCAGACTCACGAGTTGGAGCTTTCTTT. V and J are TRBV7-9 and TRBJ1-1; D is ambiguous. Germline V lookup: CDR1 SEHNR, CDR2 FQNEAQ (reference sequence). CDR3 length: 13 amino acids. V shed 5 bases and J shed 10 bases, with 17 bases lying between them.

This chain joins TRBV6-2 or TRBV6-3 and TRBJ1-1; D gene uncertain. CDR1 and CDR2 from the germline V gene are MNHEY and SVGEGT. V was pared by 0 bases and J by 4 bases, with 15 bases between. This CDR3 spans 16 amino acids. The CDR3 reads CASSYSRTSRGTEAFF. The CDR3 coding sequence is TGTGCCAGCAGTTACTCTAGGACTTCCAGAGGCACTGAAGCTTTCTTT.

This clonotype occurred many times. The J gene is TRBJ1-3, the V gene TRBV9; D not resolved. Trimming removed 0 bases at V and 2 bases at J, with 15 bases between. The germline CDR1 and CDR2 sequences are SGDLS and YYNGEE. This CDR3 contains 17 residues. CDR3 DNA: TGTGCCAGCAGCGTAGCGCCACACGTAGAGGCTGGAAACACCATATATTTT. This encodes CASSVAPHVEAGNTIYF.

This clonotype was recorded many times. The gene calls are TRBV10-3 and TRBJ2-2; D gene uncertain. Germline-derived CDR1 and CDR2 are ENHRY and SYGVKD. This CDR3 region has 12 residues. Between the trimmed V and J ends, which lost 10 bases and 6 bases, there was a span of 12 bases. The CDR3 is CATQIGPGELFF. CDR3 coding DNA: TGTGCCACCCAAATTGGGCCCGGGGAGCTGTTTTTT.

This clonotype was picked up one time. The chain recombines TRBV28 with TRBJ2-7, with D hard to call. The CDR3 consists of 13 residues. Germline CDR1 is MDHEN and CDR2 is SYDVKM. The V and J ends lost 3 bases and 1 base respectively, with 7 bases between them. CDR3: CASSLPPSYEQYF. Here the CDR3 DNA reads TGTGCCAGCAGTTTGCCCCCTTCCTACGAGCAGTACTTC.

This clonotype was recorded many times. V and J are TRBV10-3 and TRBJ1-1, with no clear D. V lost 0 bases and J 0 bases, leaving 5 bases between the germline ends. The CDR3 loop spans 14 amino acids. CDR1 is ENHRY and CDR2 is SYGVKD in the germline V gene. The CDR3 loop is CAISESYLNTEAFF. The CDR3 coding sequence is TGTGCCATCAGTGAGTCCTACCTGAACACTGAAGCTTTCTTT.

This clonotype has a count of ten or more. The CDR3 spells CASSLEFGEYEQYF. Written as DNA, the CDR3 is TGTGCCAGCAGCTTAGAATTCGGGGAGTACGAGCAGTACTTC. The chain uses TRBV11-2 and TRBJ2-7; TRBD2 might be the D (5 bases). This CDR3 has 14 amino acids. The ends were cut back, 0 bases at V and 4 bases at J, with 10 bases in the middle. CDR1 and CDR2 from the germline V gene are SGHAT and FQNNGV.

This clonotype came up a few times. This chain uses TRBV11-1 with TRBJ2-7; 11 bases are shared with TRBD2. CDR3 length: 17 amino acids. V dropped 3 bases and J dropped 6; count of bases not matched to a gene: 13. CDR1 and CDR2 from the germline V gene are SGHAT and FQDESV (reference sequence). The CDR3: CASSFRLAGLSGGEQYF. CDR3 sequence (DNA): TGTGCCAGCAGCTTTCGACTAGCGGGGCTGAGCGGAGGCGAGCAGTACTTC.

The chain carries TRBV11-2 and TRBJ1-1, with D unclear. The CDR3 spans 13 residues. Germline V gene data show CDR1 as SGHAT and CDR2 as FQNNGV. Trimming cost V 8 bases and J 11 bases, with 21 bases left between them. The CDR3, as DNA: TGTGCCAGCCTAGGACCGGGAGCTATGGGGGCTTTCTTT. Translating gives CASLGPGAMGAFF.

In this sample, this clonotype turned up many times. The J gene is TRBJ2-5, the V gene TRBV19, with D unresolved. Germline CDR1 is LNHDA and CDR2 is SQIVND (reference sequence). Trimming cost V 5 bases and J 5 bases, with 15 bases left between them. This CDR3 is 14 amino acids long. Written as DNA, the CDR3 is TGTGCCAGTAGTGTGGCTTTGCGATCGGAGACCCAGTACTTC. This gives the protein CASSVALRSETQYF.

This clonotype was observed many times. The genes are TRBV7-9 and TRBJ1-1, with 8 bases identical to TRBD1. From germline, CDR1 is SEHNR and CDR2 FQNEAQ (reference sequence). This CDR3 has 15 amino acids. The ends lost 2 bases at V and 6 bases at J; junction bases unmatched: 8. The CDR3 protein is CASSLSTGVTAEAFF. CDR3 coding DNA: TGTGCCAGCAGCTTATCGACAGGGGTAACCGCTGAAGCTTTCTTT.

This clonotype was counted between two and nine times. This chain joins TRBV28 and TRBJ2-3, with D perhaps matching TRBD2 (5 bases). The germline gives CDR1 MDHEN, CDR2 SYDVKM. Trimming stripped 8 bases from V and 2 bases from J, with 11 bases between. The CDR3 sequence is 13 residues long. The CDR3 sequence: CASEGSLTDTQYF. The CDR3 bases are TGTGCCAGCGAGGGCAGTCTCACAGATACGCAGTATTTT.

This chain joins TRBV14 and TRBJ2-2, with a tentative D call TRBD1 (5 bases). The V end was cut by 10 bases, the J end by 0 bases, with 12 bases between. CDR1 and CDR2 (germline): SGHDN, FVKESK. The CDR3 length is 14 residues. The CDR3 nucleotides are TGTGCCACTACTCAGGGTCCGAACACCGGGGAGCTGTTTTTT. The encoded protein is CATTQGPNTGELFF. Variable domain in full (rest from reference TRBV14 and TRBJ2-2): EAGVTQFPSHSVIEKGQTVTLRCDPISGHDNLYWYRRVMGKEIKFLLHFVKESKQDESGMPNNRFLAERTGGTYSTLKVQPAELEDSGVYFCATTQGPNTGELFFGEGSRLTVL.

V is TRBV18 and J is TRBJ1-2; D might be TRBD1 (6 bases). Trimming removed 0 bases from V and 4 bases from J, with 21 bases in between. CDR3 length equals 18 residues. Germline V CDR1 and CDR2: KGHSH, LQKENI. For the CDR3, the DNA is TGTGCCAGCTCACCACCGGACAGCCGGACCGCCGGCCGCTATGGCTACACCTTC. This translates into CASSPPDSRTAGRYGYTF.

This clonotype was counted at least ten times. The rearrangement joins TRBV5-1 to TRBJ2-6, with D unclear. V was pared by 1 base and J by 1 base, with 3 bases between. The CDR3 is 14 residues long. The germline CDR1 and CDR2 sequences are SGHRS and YFSETQ. The CDR3 protein is CASSLRSGANVLTF. CDR3 DNA sequence: TGCGCCAGCAGCTTGCGTTCTGGGGCCAACGTCCTGACTTTC.

This clonotype was seen at least ten times. The rearrangement links TRBV28 to TRBJ2-5, with 7 bases fitting TRBD2. J gave up 2 bases and V 6 bases, and 3 bases lay outside the gene matches. This CDR3 is 13 amino acids long. Germline CDR1 MDHEN, CDR2 SYDVKM. The CDR3 sequence: CASSTSAQETQYF. CDR3 coding DNA: TGTGCCAGCAGCACTAGCGCTCAAGAGACCCAGTACTTC.

This clonotype was counted at least ten times. In nucleotides, the CDR3 is TGCAGTGCTCCTAAGGACAGGGCGGTAGAGACCCAGTACTTC. It translates to CSAPKDRAVETQYF. This chain links TRBV20-1 with TRBJ2-5, with TRBD1 matching 8 bases. Germline V gives CDR1 DFQATT, CDR2 SNEGSKA (reference sequence). After removal of 5 bases from V and 4 bases from J, the junction contained 9 bases not matched to a gene. The CDR3 has 14 residues.

This clonotype has a handful of counts. J is TRBJ2-2 and V is TRBV28, with D unclear. The CDR3 is 12 residues long. The V and J ends lost 5 bases and 7 bases respectively, with 8 bases between them. Germline CDR1 MDHEN, CDR2 SYDVKM. CDR3 loop: CASSRLLGELFF. The CDR3 DNA reads as TGTGCCAGCAGTCGACTCCTCGGGGAGCTGTTTTTT.

The rearrangement joins TRBV7-8 to TRBJ2-6; D gene uncertain. Germline values: CDR1 SGHVS, CDR2 FQNEAQ. The germline V and J ends were trimmed by 5 bases and 0 bases, with 8 bases remaining between them. This CDR3 spans 15 amino acids. The CDR3 loop reads CASSLATSGANVLTF. CDR3 coding DNA: TGTGCCAGCAGCCTTGCCACCTCTGGGGCCAACGTCCTGACTTTC.

This clonotype was picked up many times. The chain employs TRBV13 and TRBJ2-7; 8 bases agree with TRBD2. CDR3 length: 16 amino acids. With 5 bases clipped from V and 2 bases from J, the junction kept 11 bases outside the gene matches. Germline loops: CDR1 PRHDT, CDR2 FYEKMQ (reference sequence). The CDR3 loop reads CASSAEGSGSAYEQYF. The CDR3 DNA follows: TGTGCCAGCAGCGCGGAGGGGAGCGGGAGCGCCTACGAGCAGTACTTC.

The V and J genes are TRBV12-3 or TRBV12-4 and TRBJ2-7; the D gene is possibly TRBD1 (5 bases). This CDR3 is 14 amino acids long. V was cut by 0 bases and J by 7 bases, with 13 bases left in between. CDR3 DNA: TGTGCCAGCAGTTTAGCCCCAGGGTTTCGAGAGCAGTACTTC. It codes for CASSLAPGFREQYF.

Many counts were recorded for this clonotype. The chain joins TRBV12-3 or TRBV12-4 to TRBJ2-7; perhaps TRBD2 as D (6 bases). The CDR3 extends over 14 amino acids. Trimming left V 5 bases short and J 2 bases short, with 13 bases between. The CDR3: CASSIGTATYEQYF. The CDR3 nucleotides read TGTGCCAGCAGTATCGGGACTGCCACCTACGAGCAGTACTTC.